The following is a T cell receptor (beta chain) sequence with its context. Antigen unknown. The entry originates in a study of T cells in localized non-small cell lung cancer. CDR1 LNHDA and CDR2 SQIVND come from the germline V gene (reference sequence). V gave up 8 bases and J gave up 4 bases; unmatched junction bases: 6. The CDR3 length is 13 residues. Data came from immunoSEQ multiplex PCR; TCRdb stores just in-frame clones and leaves some out. Among around 91,000 clones listed, roughly 90% were seen once. General observations from the study: An association was observed between higher blood T cell density and longer overall survival.

The clonotype was recovered from a man aged 35-75 years with stage I squamous cell lung carcinoma. The V and J genes are TRBV19 and TRBJ2-5; 8 bases fit TRBD1. The specimen was peripheral blood, collected before any cancer treatment. In DNA, the CDR3 is TGTGCCAGTGCGGACAGGGTAGGAGAGACCCAGTACTTC. Its translation is CASADRVGETQYF.